This T cell receptor (beta chain) is drawn from a study of somatic mutations in cytotoxic T cells in rheumatoid arthritis. Overall study results and limits: Nobody knew which antigens the expanded CD8+ clones targeted. CD8+ clonality increased with age in rheumatoid arthritis patients but not in healthy controls. No significant CD8+ T-cell clonality difference was found between rheumatoid arthritis patients and age-matched controls.

Remarks on this clone: Its antigen remains unidentified.

Sequencing was performed with immunoSEQ multiplex PCR; in TCRdb, only in-frame clones are kept and a portion is missing. Among 15,000 to 20,000 clones listed, 70% to 90% were seen once. The sequenced sample was CD8+ T cells sorted from blood. The TCR originated in an adult with rheumatoid arthritis.

CDR3: CASSLVFFEADTQYF. CDR3 DNA: TGTGCCAGCAGCTTAGTATTTTTCGAGGCAGATACGCAGTATTTT. The chain carries TRBV7-8 and TRBJ2-3; unclear D gene. V lost 1 base and J 4 bases, leaving 12 bases between the germline ends. This CDR3 is 15 amino acids long. Germline V gene data show CDR1 as SGHVS and CDR2 as FQNEAQ.